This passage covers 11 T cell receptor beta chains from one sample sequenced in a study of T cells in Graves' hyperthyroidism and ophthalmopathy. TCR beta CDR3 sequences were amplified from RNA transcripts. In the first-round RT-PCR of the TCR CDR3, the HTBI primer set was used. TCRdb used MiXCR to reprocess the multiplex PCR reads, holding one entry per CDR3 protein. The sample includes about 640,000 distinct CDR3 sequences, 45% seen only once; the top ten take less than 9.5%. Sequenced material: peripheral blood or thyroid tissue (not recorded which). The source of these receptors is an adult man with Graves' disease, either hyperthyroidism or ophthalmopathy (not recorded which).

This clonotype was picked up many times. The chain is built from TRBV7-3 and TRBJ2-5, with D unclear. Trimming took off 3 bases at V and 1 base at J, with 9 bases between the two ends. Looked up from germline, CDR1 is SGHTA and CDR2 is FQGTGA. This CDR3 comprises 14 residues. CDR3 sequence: CASSLHGIQETQYF. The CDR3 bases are TGTGCCAGCAGCTTGCATGGGATCCAAGAGACCCAGTACTTC.

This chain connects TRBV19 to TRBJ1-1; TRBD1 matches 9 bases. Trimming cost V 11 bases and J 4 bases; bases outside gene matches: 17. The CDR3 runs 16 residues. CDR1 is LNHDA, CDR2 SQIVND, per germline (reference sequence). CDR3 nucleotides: TGTGCCTGGAGTGCCTGGGGGACAGGGTCGACCACTGAAGCTTTCTTT. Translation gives CAWSAWGTGSTTEAFF.

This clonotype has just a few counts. The CDR3 sequence: CASRPGQGSSPLHF. DNA for the CDR3: TGTGCCAGCAGACCGGGACAGGGGTCTTCACCCCTCCACTTT. The J gene is TRBJ1-6, the V gene TRBV6-5, with TRBD1 matching over 10 bases. Germline CDR1 and CDR2: MNHEY and SVGAGI. The CDR3 is 14 amino acids. The trim removed 6 bases at V and 9 bases at J, leaving 5 bases unmatched.

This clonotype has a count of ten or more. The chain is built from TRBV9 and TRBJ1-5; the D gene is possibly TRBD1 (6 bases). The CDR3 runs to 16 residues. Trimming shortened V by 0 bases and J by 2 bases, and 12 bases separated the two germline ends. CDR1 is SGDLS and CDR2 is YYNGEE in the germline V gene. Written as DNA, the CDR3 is TGTGCCAGCAGCGTAGGATCAGGGGCAGGCAATCAGCCCCAGCATTTT. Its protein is CASSVGSGAGNQPQHF.

CDR3 sequence: CASSYSWQSHQPQHF. CDR3 bases: TGTGCCAGCAGTTACTCGTGGCAAAGTCATCAGCCCCAGCATTTT. This chain joins TRBV6-5 and TRBJ1-5; the D is unclear. The CDR3 length is 15 residues. The V gene's germline CDR1 is MNHEY and CDR2 SVGAGI. Trimming cost V 0 bases and J 5 bases, with 11 bases left between them.

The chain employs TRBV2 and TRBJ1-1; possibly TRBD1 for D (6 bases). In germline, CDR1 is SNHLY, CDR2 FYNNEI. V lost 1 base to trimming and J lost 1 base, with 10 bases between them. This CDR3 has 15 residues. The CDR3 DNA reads TGTGCCAGCAGTGAAGGGGCAGGGGAGAACACTGAAGCTTTCTTT. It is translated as CASSEGAGENTEAFF. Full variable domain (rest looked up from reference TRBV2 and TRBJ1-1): EPEVTQTPSHQVTQMGQEVILRCVPISNHLYFYWYRQILGQKVEFLVSFYNNEISEKSEIFDDQFSVERPDGSNFTLKIRSTKLEDSAMYFCASSEGAGENTEAFFGQGTRLTVV.

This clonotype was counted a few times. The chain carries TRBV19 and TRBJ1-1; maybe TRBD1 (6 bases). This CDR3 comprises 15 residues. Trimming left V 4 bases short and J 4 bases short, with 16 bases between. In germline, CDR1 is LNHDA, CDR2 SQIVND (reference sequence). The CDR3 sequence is CASSTEPARGTEAFF. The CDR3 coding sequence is TGTGCCAGTAGTACCGAACCCGCCAGGGGCACTGAAGCTTTCTTT.

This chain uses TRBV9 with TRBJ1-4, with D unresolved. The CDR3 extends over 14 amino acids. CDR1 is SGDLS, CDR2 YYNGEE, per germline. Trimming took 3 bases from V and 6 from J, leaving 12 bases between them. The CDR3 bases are TGTGCCAGCAGCGGGGGAGATCAGGATGAAAAACTGTTTTTT. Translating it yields CASSGGDQDEKLFF.

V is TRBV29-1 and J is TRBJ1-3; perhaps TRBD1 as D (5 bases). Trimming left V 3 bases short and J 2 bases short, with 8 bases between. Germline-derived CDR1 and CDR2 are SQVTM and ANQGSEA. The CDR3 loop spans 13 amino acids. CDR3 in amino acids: CSVDRAAGNTIYF. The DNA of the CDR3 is TGCAGCGTTGACAGGGCGGCTGGAAACACCATATATTTT.

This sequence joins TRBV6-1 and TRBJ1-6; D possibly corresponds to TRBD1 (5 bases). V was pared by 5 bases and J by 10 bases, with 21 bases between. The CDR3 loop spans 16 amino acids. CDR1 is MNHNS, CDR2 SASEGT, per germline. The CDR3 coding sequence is TGTGCCAGCAGTTACTTTTCCGGGTCCGGGGGATCACCCCTCCACTTT. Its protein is CASSYFSGSGGSPLHF.

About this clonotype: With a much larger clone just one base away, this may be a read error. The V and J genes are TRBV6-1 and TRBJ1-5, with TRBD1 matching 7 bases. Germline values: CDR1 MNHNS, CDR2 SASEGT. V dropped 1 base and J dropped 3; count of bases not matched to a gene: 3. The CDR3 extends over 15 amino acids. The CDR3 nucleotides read TGTGCCAGCAGTGAAGGGGGGACAGCCAATCAGCCCCAGCATTTT. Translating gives CASSEGGTANQPQHF.